A single TCR beta chain is shown here with its context. CDR3 length equals 14 residues. V was trimmed by 4 bases and J by 0 bases, leaving 10 bases between them. Germline lookup yields CDR1 MDHEN and CDR2 SYDVKM. This sample is part of a study of regulatory T cells in long-lasting Graves disease. Time point meaning: persistent/refractory GD, antithyroid drugs over 5 years with positive TRAb. RNA extracted from PBMCs served as the sequencing template. Building the TCR beta libraries relied on iRepertoire HTBI primers, and CDR3 regions underwent Arm-PCR. Original processing notes: The samples included around 65 TRBV and 14 to 15 TRBJ segments. From the multiplex PCR reads, TCRdb called clonotypes with MiXCR, one entry per CDR3 protein. Here the V and J calls rest on TCRdb's processing, not on the authors' analysis. The table includes 350,000 to 500,000 distinct CDR3 sequences, over 20% detected once.

Specimen: peripheral blood mononuclear cells (PBMCs), collected when the disease was refractory, from a patient treated with antithyroid drugs. The receptor's source is a female donor with Graves disease. This chain links TRBV28 with TRBJ2-7; weak D call: TRBD2 (6 bases). CDR3 nucleotides: TGTGCCAGCAGTTCCTTCGGGAGCTCCTACGAGCAGTACTTC. It specifies CASSSFGSSYEQYF.